A selection of T cell receptor beta chains follows, all from one sample in a study of monozygotic twins with inflammatory bowel disease. TCRdb re-called the 5' RACE reads and shows each CDR3 protein once, DNA omitted. There are 150,000 to 200,000 distinct CDR3 sequences in the sample, with 2% to 3% held by the top ten. Sequencing used blood. The source of these receptors is a human donor with ulcerative colitis or Crohn's disease, or a healthy co-twin of an affected twin (not recorded which). Each CDR3 is given with its conserved first and last residue. The order of the fields is J gene, CDR3 length, V gene, CDR3 protein.

j_call: TRBJ2-3
cdr3_length: 15
v_call: TRBV27
cdr3_aa: CASSRSGESTDTQYF

j_call: TRBJ2-3
cdr3_length: 16
v_call: TRBV7-2
cdr3_aa: CASSFDAPGGEDTQYF

j_call: TRBJ2-7
cdr3_length: 14
v_call: TRBV11-3
cdr3_aa: CASSVRDPEYEQYF

j_call: TRBJ2-1
cdr3_length: 13
v_call: TRBV2
cdr3_aa: CASSGTRVGRQFF

j_call: TRBJ1-5
cdr3_length: 13
v_call: TRBV19
cdr3_aa: CASSLETGQPQHF

j_call: TRBJ1-2
cdr3_length: 15
v_call: TRBV7-2
cdr3_aa: CASTGGGSLNYGYTF

j_call: TRBJ1-2
cdr3_length: 14
v_call: TRBV7-2
cdr3_aa: CASSLPAGDYGYTF

j_call: TRBJ2-1
cdr3_length: 16
v_call: TRBV5-5
cdr3_aa: CASSLHGGSAYNEQFF

j_call: TRBJ2-1
cdr3_length: 13
v_call: TRBV7-8
cdr3_aa: CASSPLAGNEQFF

j_call: TRBJ2-1
cdr3_length: 18
v_call: TRBV5-1
cdr3_aa: CASSLNPSDREGGNEQFF

j_call: TRBJ2-7
cdr3_length: 16
v_call: TRBV19
cdr3_aa: CASSMGLALSSYGQYF

j_call: TRBJ1-5
cdr3_length: 14
v_call: TRBV5-6
cdr3_aa: CASSSRNPNQPQHF

j_call: TRBJ2-6
cdr3_length: 19
v_call: TRBV7-6
cdr3_aa: CASSLGPGQGAAGANVLTF

j_call: TRBJ2-1
cdr3_length: 17
v_call: TRBV11-3
cdr3_aa: CASSLVFGEGGWNEQFF

j_call: TRBJ2-5
cdr3_length: 12
v_call: TRBV28
cdr3_aa: CASRRGSETQYF

j_call: TRBJ2-1
cdr3_length: 15
v_call: TRBV15
cdr3_aa: CATSTGLAGVHEQFF

j_call: TRBJ2-7
cdr3_length: 15
v_call: TRBV5-6
cdr3_aa: CASSLAEGTSYEQYF

j_call: TRBJ2-3
cdr3_length: 18
v_call: TRBV7-3
cdr3_aa: CASSFGQGSYSPTDTQYF

j_call: TRBJ2-1
cdr3_length: 14
v_call: TRBV20-1
cdr3_aa: CSASLGQAYNEQFF

j_call: TRBJ2-2
cdr3_length: 15
v_call: TRBV20-1
cdr3_aa: CSARDLTTGGGELFF

j_call: TRBJ2-3
cdr3_length: 15
v_call: TRBV4-3
cdr3_aa: CASSQEDLGTDTQYF

j_call: TRBJ2-5
cdr3_length: 15
v_call: TRBV20-1
cdr3_aa: CSAITPELARETQYF

j_call: TRBJ2-3
cdr3_length: 16
v_call: TRBV7-2
cdr3_aa: CASSSLAGGHLDTQYF

j_call: TRBJ2-7
cdr3_length: 14
v_call: TRBV5-5
cdr3_aa: CASSSTGPTYEQYF

j_call: TRBJ2-7
cdr3_length: 15
v_call: TRBV4-3
cdr3_aa: CASSQARTDDYEQYF

j_call: TRBJ2-1
cdr3_length: 14
v_call: TRBV4-2
cdr3_aa: CASSRGPSQYEQFF

j_call: TRBJ1-5
cdr3_length: 15
v_call: TRBV6-1
cdr3_aa: CASSKGGQAAQPQHF

j_call: TRBJ2-3
cdr3_length: 14
v_call: TRBV7-3
cdr3_aa: CASSLSGATDTQYF

j_call: TRBJ2-3
cdr3_length: 14
v_call: TRBV7-2
cdr3_aa: CASSLIGASDTQYF

j_call: TRBJ2-7
cdr3_length: 17
v_call: TRBV28
cdr3_aa: CASSLHSGQGPGGEQYF

j_call: TRBJ2-5
cdr3_length: 18
v_call: TRBV12-3/TRBV12-4
cdr3_aa: CASSSSRDRGPIQETQYF

j_call: TRBJ1-6
cdr3_length: 14
v_call: TRBV18
cdr3_aa: CASSPTGSYSPLHF

j_call: TRBJ2-2
cdr3_length: 16
v_call: TRBV28
cdr3_aa: CASSFAQAQHTGELFF

j_call: TRBJ1-2
cdr3_length: 13
v_call: TRBV7-2
cdr3_aa: CASSLDADYGYTF

j_call: TRBJ2-2
cdr3_length: 16
v_call: TRBV6-5
cdr3_aa: CASSSYRGQWTGELFF

j_call: TRBJ2-7
cdr3_length: 13
v_call: TRBV7-2
cdr3_aa: CASSLALLYEQYF

j_call: TRBJ2-4
cdr3_length: 15
v_call: TRBV5-1
cdr3_aa: CASRNDRGDKNIQYF

j_call: TRBJ2-4
cdr3_length: 15
v_call: TRBV7-2
cdr3_aa: CASSLTGTGAHIQYF

j_call: TRBJ2-1
cdr3_length: 18
v_call: TRBV9
cdr3_aa: CASSRIVTTPGTYNEQFF

j_call: TRBJ1-5
cdr3_length: 14
v_call: TRBV20-1
cdr3_aa: CSAPGESGSQPQHF

j_call: TRBJ1-4
cdr3_length: 18
v_call: TRBV5-6
cdr3_aa: CASSLLRFQGAANEKLFF

j_call: TRBJ1-2
cdr3_length: 13
v_call: TRBV5-6
cdr3_aa: CASSSYMGYGYTF

j_call: TRBJ1-1
cdr3_length: 11
v_call: TRBV2
cdr3_aa: CASSADTEAFF

j_call: TRBJ2-3
cdr3_length: 16
v_call: TRBV6-2/TRBV6-3
cdr3_aa: CASSYSRRGGTDTQYF

j_call: TRBJ2-2
cdr3_length: 17
v_call: TRBV5-1
cdr3_aa: CASSLPGGGPNTGELFF

j_call: TRBJ2-5
cdr3_length: 12
v_call: TRBV10-3
cdr3_aa: CAISERGETQYF

j_call: TRBJ1-1
cdr3_length: 14
v_call: TRBV20-1
cdr3_aa: CSAANIQGTTEAFF

j_call: TRBJ1-1
cdr3_length: 14
v_call: TRBV12-3/TRBV12-4
cdr3_aa: CASRVAGGNTEAFF

j_call: TRBJ2-2
cdr3_length: 15
v_call: TRBV25-1
cdr3_aa: CASSGGLAGTGELFF